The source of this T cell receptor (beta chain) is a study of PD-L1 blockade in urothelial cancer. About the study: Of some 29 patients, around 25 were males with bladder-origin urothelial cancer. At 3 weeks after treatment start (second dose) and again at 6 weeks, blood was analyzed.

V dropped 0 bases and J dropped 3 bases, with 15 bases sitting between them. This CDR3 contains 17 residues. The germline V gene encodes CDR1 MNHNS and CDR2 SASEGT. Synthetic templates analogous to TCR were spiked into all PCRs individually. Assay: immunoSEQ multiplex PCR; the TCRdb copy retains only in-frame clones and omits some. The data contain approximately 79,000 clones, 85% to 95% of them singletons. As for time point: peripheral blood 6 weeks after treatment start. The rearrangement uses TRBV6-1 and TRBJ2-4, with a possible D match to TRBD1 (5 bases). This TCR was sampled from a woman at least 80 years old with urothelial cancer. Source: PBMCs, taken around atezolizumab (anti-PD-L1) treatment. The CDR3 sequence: CASSEAQGRVVKNIQYF. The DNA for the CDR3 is TGTGCCAGCAGTGAAGCCCAGGGTAGGGTAGTCAAAAACATTCAGTACTTC.